This record concerns one T cell receptor (beta chain) sequence. These data originate in a study of blood T cell repertoires in COVID-19. Across the study: PBMCs, B-cell-depleted T cells, or T cells provided the cDNA or gDNA that made up the material.

Repertoires were generated with immunoSEQ multiplex PCR, while TCRdb's copy carries only in-frame clones and drops some. The data contain a few hundred thousand clones, approximately 88% of them singletons. Material: peripheral blood. This clonotype was obtained from a woman aged 70-85 years with COVID-19, enrolled during active disease.

CDR3 loop: CASSLAAVQRQPQHF. The CDR3 DNA is TGTGCCAGCAGCTTGGCCGCGGTCCAAAGGCAGCCCCAGCATTTT. The gene calls are TRBV5-5 and TRBJ1-5; D uncertain. The CDR3 covers 15 residues. The V and J ends lost 0 bases and 7 bases respectively, with 14 bases between them. Germline CDR1 and CDR2: SGHKS and YYEKEE (reference sequence).